This T cell receptor (beta chain) was profiled in a study of cytomegalovirus exposure and HLA in healthy donors. Whole-study results and caveats: Listed as cytomegalovirus-associated were 164 TCR beta chains.

The data were produced by immunoSEQ multiplex PCR, yet TCRdb's version contains in-frame clones alone and is incomplete. The sample consists of some 250,000 clones, about nine tenths of them appearing once. Of note for this clone: Its specificity is unknown.

Between the trimmed V and J ends, which lost 0 bases and 5 bases, there was a span of 22 bases. Germline-derived CDR1 and CDR2 are SGHTA and FQGTGA. CDR3 length: 18 residues. This chain uses TRBV7-3 with TRBJ1-1, with a possible D match to TRBD1 (6 bases). This TCR derives from a woman in her twenties or thirties in good health and CMV-seronegative. Sequences were obtained from PBMCs. The CDR3 loop is CASSLTAPGRGALTEAFF. CDR3 nucleotide sequence: TGTGCCAGCAGCTTAACCGCACCCGGGCGGGGGGCTTTAACTGAAGCTTTCTTT.